This T cell receptor (beta chain) is from a study of cytomegalovirus exposure and HLA in healthy donors. Study-level results: Most of the CMV-associated TCR beta chains (in a later analysis) appeared to be HLA-restricted. According to the study, roughly 160 TCR beta chains were cytomegalovirus-associated. A later analysis showed TCR association rates differing by HLA locus, peaking at DRB1 and lowest at HLA-C.

Trimming cost V 4 bases and J 1 base, with 9 bases left between them. CDR1 and CDR2 from the germline V gene are SGHRS and YFSETQ. The CDR3 length is 13 residues. Concerning this clone: Its antigen is currently unknown.

The PCR ran on 60 Vbeta and 13 Jbeta primers. Repertoires were generated with immunoSEQ multiplex PCR, while TCRdb's copy carries only in-frame clones and drops some. The repertoire holds more than 200,000 clones, with less than 85% as singletons. The sequence was obtained from a girl aged 2 to 9 in good health and CMV-seronegative. The chain has TRBV5-1 and TRBJ2-7; D may be TRBD1 (6 bases). Sequencing input: PBMCs. In DNA form, the CDR3 reads TGCGCCAGCAGCCCAACAGGGTCCTACGAGCAGTACTTC. This encodes CASSPTGSYEQYF.